Reported below is one TCR beta chain. Its antigen is unknown. Germline assignment: CDR1 DFQATT and CDR2 SNEGSKA (reference sequence). This CDR3 spans 14 amino acids. Trimming removed 5 bases from V and 0 bases from J; junction bases left unmatched: 5. Under 3 months was the duration of disease in ophthalmopathy patients, who also had a Clinical Activity Score of at least 3 and a NOSPECS grade of at least 4. Clinical symptoms, serum thyroxine and TRAb, thyroid ultrasound and orbital computed tomography were used for the diagnoses. This specimen belongs to a study of T cells in Graves' hyperthyroidism and ophthalmopathy. Looking at the study overall: The authors collected peripheral blood at initial diagnosis, before any treatment.

Points from the study as a whole: Most clonotypes that expanded in the thyroid above 0.001 also showed up in blood.

Amplified regions were TCR beta CDR3 sequences from RNA transcripts. Using the HTBI primer set, a first-round RT-PCR was run on the TCR CDR3. MiXCR, run by TCRdb on the multiplex PCR reads, gives a single entry per CDR3 protein. The sample includes around 300,000 distinct CDR3 sequences, around a fifth of them seen just once. The chain uses TRBV20-1 and TRBJ2-3; TRBD2 matches 7 bases. Input material: blood. The source is a man aged 50-60 years with Graves' ophthalmopathy. The CDR3 protein is CSARGGTSTDTQYF. The CDR3 DNA reads as TGCAGTGCTCGGGGAGGGACTAGCACAGATACGCAGTATTTT.